This T cell receptor beta chain is from a study of cytomegalovirus exposure and HLA in healthy donors. Germline V lookup: CDR1 SGHTA, CDR2 FQGNSA. The V end lost 3 bases, the J end lost 2 bases, and 11 bases lay between the germline ends. The CDR3 extends over 14 amino acids. General study results and limits: Many donors carried some public TCRs, although rarity characterized most TCR sequences.

Worth noting for this clone: Its antigen is as yet unknown.

PCR used 60 Vbeta primers and 13 Jbeta primers. Sequencing used immunoSEQ multiplex PCR; TCRdb keeps in-frame clones, though not all of them. The sample consists of just over 150,000 clones, 70% to 85% of them appearing once. V gene TRBV7-2 combines with J gene TRBJ2-7, with a weak D call TRBD2 (7 bases). The clonotype comes from a woman between 45 and 65 years old in good health and CMV-seropositive. Sequences were obtained from PBMCs. The CDR3 loop reads CASSLAGGPYEQYF. CDR3 nucleotides: TGTGCCAGCAGCTTGGCCGGGGGGCCCTACGAGCAGTACTTC.